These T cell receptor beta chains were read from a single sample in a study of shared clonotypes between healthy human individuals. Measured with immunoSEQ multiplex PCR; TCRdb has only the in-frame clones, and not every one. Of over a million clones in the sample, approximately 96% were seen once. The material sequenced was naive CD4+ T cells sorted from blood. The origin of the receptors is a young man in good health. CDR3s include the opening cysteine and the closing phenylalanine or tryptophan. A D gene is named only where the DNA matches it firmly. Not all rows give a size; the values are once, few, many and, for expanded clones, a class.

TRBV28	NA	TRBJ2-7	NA	CASSSGVSHEQYF	TGTGCCAGCAGTTCAGGAGTGAGCCACGAGCAGTACTTC
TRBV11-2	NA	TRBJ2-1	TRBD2	CASSLVGTSGRALNEQFF	TGTGCCAGCAGCTTAGTCGGGACTAGCGGGAGGGCACTCAATGAGCAGTTCTTC
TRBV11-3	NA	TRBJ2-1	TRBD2	CASSGTSGSSYNEQFF	TGTGCCAGCAGCGGGACTAGCGGGAGCTCCTACAATGAGCAGTTCTTC
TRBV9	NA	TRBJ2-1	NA	CASSAPLSNEQFF	TGTGCCAGCAGCGCACCACTTAGCAATGAGCAGTTCTTC
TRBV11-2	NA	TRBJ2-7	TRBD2	CASSRFAGVSYEQYF	TGTGCCAGCAGCCGTTTTGCGGGGGTTTCCTACGAGCAGTACTTC
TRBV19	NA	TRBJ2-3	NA	CASSIAIMTDTQYF	TGTGCCAGTAGTATAGCTATTATGACAGATACGCAGTATTTT
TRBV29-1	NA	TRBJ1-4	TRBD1	CSVAQGGEKLFF	TGCAGCGTTGCTCAGGGGGGCGAAAAACTGTTTTTT
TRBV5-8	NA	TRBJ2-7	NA	CASTSIFDEQYF	TGTGCCAGCACCTCTATCTTTGACGAGCAGTACTTC
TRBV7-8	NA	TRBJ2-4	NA	CASSLGTALAKNIQYF	TGTGCCAGCAGCTTAGGAACAGCCCTAGCCAAAAACATTCAGTACTTC
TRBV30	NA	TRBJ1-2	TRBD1	CAWSVLGTGNSYTF	TGTGCCTGGAGTGTACTCGGGACAGGGAATAGCTACACCTTC
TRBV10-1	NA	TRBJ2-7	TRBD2	CASSEFSSGSHEQYF	TGCGCCAGCAGTGAGTTTTCTAGCGGGAGTCACGAGCAGTACTTC
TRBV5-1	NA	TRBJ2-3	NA	CASSFGRASTDTQYF	TGCGCCAGCAGCTTCGGCAGAGCTAGCACAGATACGCAGTATTTT
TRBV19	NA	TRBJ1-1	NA	CASSREWALKNTEAFF	TGTGCCAGTAGTAGAGAGTGGGCCTTGAAGAACACTGAAGCTTTCTTT
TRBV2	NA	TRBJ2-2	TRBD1	CASRPGQGMTGELFF	TGTGCCAGCAGACCGGGACAGGGTATGACCGGGGAGCTGTTTTTT
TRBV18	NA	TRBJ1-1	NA	CASSPPFSMNTEAFF	TGTGCCAGCTCACCACCGTTCTCGATGAACACTGAAGCTTTCTTT
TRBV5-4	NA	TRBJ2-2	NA	CASSLGGQGTGELFF	TGTGCCAGCAGCTTGGGTGGACAAGGAACCGGGGAGCTGTTTTTT
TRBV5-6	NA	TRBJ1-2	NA	CASNKLGQTGYTF	TGTGCCAGCAACAAACTAGGACAGACGGGCTACACCTTC
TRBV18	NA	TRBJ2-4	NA	CASSPPGAGNIQYF	TGTGCCAGCTCCCCGCCGGGGGCGGGAAACATTCAGTACTTC
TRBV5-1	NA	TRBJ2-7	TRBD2	CASSSGLAGVRPYF	TGCGCCAGCAGCTCGGGACTAGCGGGAGTTCGTCCGTACTTC
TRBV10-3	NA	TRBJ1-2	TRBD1	CAISPGTGDGYTF	TGTGCCATCAGCCCCGGGACAGGGGATGGCTACACCTTC
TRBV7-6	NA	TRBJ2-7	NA	CASSRGEAYEQYF	TGTGCCAGCAGTCGGGGAGAAGCCTACGAGCAGTACTTC
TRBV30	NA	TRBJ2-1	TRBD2	CAWSGLAGRPRSYNEQFF	TGTGCCTGGAGTGGTCTAGCGGGACGGCCCCGCTCCTACAATGAGCAGTTCTTC
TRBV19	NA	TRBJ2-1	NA	CASSTRGDEQFF	TGTGCCAGTAGTACCAGGGGGGATGAGCAGTTCTTC
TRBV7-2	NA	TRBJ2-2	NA	CASSHASGELFF	TGTGCCAGCAGCCATGCATCCGGGGAGCTGTTTTTT
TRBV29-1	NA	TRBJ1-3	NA	CSVRRSSGNTIYF	TGCAGCGTTCGACGGAGCTCTGGAAACACCATATATTTT
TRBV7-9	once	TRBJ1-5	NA	CASSLAVTDHQPQHF	TGTGCCAGCAGCTTAGCGGTGACAGATCATCAGCCCCAGCATTTT
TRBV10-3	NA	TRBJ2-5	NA	CAISPEAGSQETQYF	TGTGCCATCAGTCCCGAAGCGGGCAGCCAAGAGACCCAGTACTTC
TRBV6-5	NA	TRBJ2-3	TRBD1	CASSRTGIGADTQYF	TGTGCCAGCAGCCGGACAGGGATTGGGGCAGATACGCAGTATTTT
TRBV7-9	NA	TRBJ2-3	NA	CASSLGLDPGDTDTQYF	TGTGCCAGCAGCTTAGGACTGGATCCCGGAGACACAGATACGCAGTATTTT
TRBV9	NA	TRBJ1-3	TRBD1	CASSVQGADVGNTIYF	TGTGCCAGCAGCGTCCAGGGGGCGGATGTCGGAAACACCATATATTTT
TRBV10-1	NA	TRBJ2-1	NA	CASSAGASRYEQFF	TGCGCCAGCAGTGCCGGGGCGAGCAGGTATGAGCAGTTCTTC
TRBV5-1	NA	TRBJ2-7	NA	CASSPGSLYEQYF	TGCGCCAGCAGCCCCGGGTCCCTGTACGAGCAGTACTTC
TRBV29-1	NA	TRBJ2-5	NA	CSVAGTTETQYF	TGCAGCGTTGCCGGGACGACCGAGACCCAGTACTTC
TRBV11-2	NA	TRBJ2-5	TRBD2	CASSLVAGVGYQETQYF	TGTGCCAGCAGCTTAGTAGCGGGAGTGGGGTACCAAGAGACCCAGTACTTC
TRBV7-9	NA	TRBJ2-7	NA	CASSAGTPPAFYEQYF	TGTGCCAGCAGCGCCGGGACCCCACCGGCTTTCTACGAGCAGTACTTC
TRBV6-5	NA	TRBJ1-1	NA	CASSYSGEGGRAFF	TGTGCCAGCAGTTACTCCGGGGAGGGAGGTCGAGCTTTCTTT
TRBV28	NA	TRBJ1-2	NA	CASSLQGTKEGYTF	TGTGCCAGCAGTTTGCAGGGCACTAAAGAGGGCTACACCTTC
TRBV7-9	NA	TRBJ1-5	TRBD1	CASSLVRQGGQPQHF	TGTGCCAGCAGCTTAGTCAGACAGGGGGGGCAGCCCCAGCATTTT
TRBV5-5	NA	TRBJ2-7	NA	CASSLGGVISYEQYF	TGTGCCAGCAGCTTGGGCGGCGTAATCTCCTACGAGCAGTACTTC
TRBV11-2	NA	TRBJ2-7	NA	CASSFRFGSGYDSSYEQYF	TGTGCCAGCAGCTTTAGGTTTGGGAGCGGGTATGACAGCTCCTACGAGCAGTACTTC
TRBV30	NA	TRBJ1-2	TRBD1	CAWSGTGADGYTF	TGTGCCTGGAGTGGAACAGGGGCGGATGGCTACACCTTC
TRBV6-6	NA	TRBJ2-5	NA	CASKKGLGLETQYF	TGTGCCAGCAAAAAGGGGTTGGGGTTGGAGACCCAGTACTTC
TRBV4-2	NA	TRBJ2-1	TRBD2	CASSQVAGGYNEQFF	TGTGCCAGCAGCCAAGTGGCGGGAGGATACAATGAGCAGTTCTTC
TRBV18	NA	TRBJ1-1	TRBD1	CASSAGGGTVRTEAFF	TGTGCCAGCTCAGCAGGGGGCGGAACGGTTAGGACTGAAGCTTTCTTT
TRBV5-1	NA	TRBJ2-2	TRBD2	CASSPGLADFRELFF	TGCGCCAGCAGCCCAGGACTAGCGGACTTTAGGGAGCTGTTTTTT
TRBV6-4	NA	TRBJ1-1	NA	CATRPERVSTEAFF	TGTGCCACGCGACCCGAGAGGGTGAGCACTGAAGCTTTCTTT
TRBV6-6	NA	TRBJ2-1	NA	CASSYSSGSSYNEQFF	TGTGCCAGCAGTTACTCGTCAGGGAGCTCCTACAATGAGCAGTTCTTC
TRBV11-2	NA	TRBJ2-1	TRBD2	CASSSPSGRAFYNEQFF	TGTGCCAGCAGCTCCCCCAGCGGGAGGGCCTTCTACAATGAGCAGTTCTTC
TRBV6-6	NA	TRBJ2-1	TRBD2	CASSYSGRIEQFF	TGTGCCAGCAGTTATAGCGGGAGAATTGAGCAGTTCTTC
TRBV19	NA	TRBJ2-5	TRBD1	CASSTDRAPQETQYF	TGTGCCAGTAGTACGGACAGGGCGCCACAAGAGACCCAGTACTTC
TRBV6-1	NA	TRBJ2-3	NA	CAGSPRVSTDTQYF	TGTGCCGGATCACCGCGGGTTAGCACAGATACGCAGTATTTT
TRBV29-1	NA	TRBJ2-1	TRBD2	CSVGTSGRALTYNEQFF	TGCAGCGTGGGGACTAGCGGGAGGGCCTTGACCTACAATGAGCAGTTCTTC